This T cell receptor (beta chain) was retrieved from a study of cytomegalovirus exposure and HLA in healthy donors. Study background: Roughly 80 million unique TCRs from HLA-typed donors made up an early data release. Whole-study findings and limits: Later analysis revealed greater clonal expansion in HLA-associated TCR beta chains than in equally common others. TRBV6-2, TRBV6-3 and some other V segments were unresolvable in 87-base-pair reads. The records held CMV serostatus as the only immune exposure information.

On this clone itself: The antigen is unknown.

The PCR contained 60 Vbeta and 13 Jbeta primers. Profiling relied on immunoSEQ multiplex PCR, and the TCRdb table lists in-frame clones only, not all of them. The top ten hold approximately 11% of the sample, which has some 130,000 clones, roughly 65% seen once. There are 17 residues in the CDR3. Germline V CDR1 and CDR2: MGHRA, YSYEKL. Trimming pared 0 bases from V and 0 bases from J, leaving 9 bases between. The genes are TRBV4-1 and TRBJ1-6; D possibly corresponds to TRBD1 (5 bases). This receptor was taken from a man aged 40-55 years in good health and CMV-seropositive. Sequencing was performed on PBMCs. The CDR3 is CASSQDRDISYNSPLHF. CDR3 DNA sequence: TGCGCCAGCAGCCAAGACAGGGATATCTCCTATAATTCACCCCTCCACTTT.